This is a list of T cell receptor beta chains from one sample in a study of breast tumors, draining lymph nodes, adjacent tissues. A single record per CDR3 protein comes from TCRdb applying MiXCR to the multiplex PCR reads. The profile covers 84,000 or so distinct CDR3 sequences, with approximately 29% appearing a single time and around 8.1% taken by the ten largest. Sequencing used axillary lymph node tissue. The receptors here all came from a female donor with breast cancer. Some clones in this sample may be carry-over from other donors' samples. Both conserved end residues are part of each CDR3. D genes are given only for firm matches. Some rows have no size entry. The others give once, few or many, or a class for an expanded clone.

j_gene,d_gene,v_gene,abundance,CDR3aa,CDR3nt
TRBJ2-3,NA,TRBV20-1,many,CSANTMTQYF,TGCAGTGCTAACACTATGACACAGTATTTT
TRBJ2-2,NA,TRBV29-1,many,CSVYTGELFF,TGCAGCGTCTACACCGGGGAGCTGTTTTTT
TRBJ1-2,TRBD1,TRBV2,NA,CASSEGQGTNYGYTF,TGTGCCAGCAGTGAGGGACAGGGAACTAACTATGGCTACACCTTC
TRBJ2-7,TRBD1,TRBV4-3,once,CASSQDGDSYEQYF,TGCGCCAGCAGCCAAGACGGGGACAGCTACGAGCAGTACTTC
TRBJ2-1,TRBD2,TRBV12-3/TRBV12-4,many,CASSYTSVNEQFF,TGTGCCAGCAGTTACACTAGCGTCAATGAGCAGTTCTTC
TRBJ1-1,NA,TRBV25-1,NA,CASSDSTEAFF,TGTGCCAGCAGTGACAGCACCGAAGCTTTCTTT
TRBJ1-4,NA,TRBV4-1,many,CASSQARDGLGEKLFF,TGCGCCAGCAGCCAAGCCAGGGACGGACTAGGAGAAAAACTGTTTTTT
TRBJ1-4,NA,TRBV30,many,CAWSKRLGEKLFF,TGTGCCTGGAGCAAACGACTCGGGGAAAAACTGTTTTTT
TRBJ2-5,NA,TRBV4-1,many,CASSHTPLRRDQYF,TGCGCCAGCAGCCACACACCCCTCCGGCGGGACCAGTACTTC
TRBJ2-7,TRBD1,TRBV2,NA,CASSDWGQGVEQYF,TGTGCCAGCAGTGATTGGGGACAGGGGGTCGAGCAGTACTTC
TRBJ2-1,NA,TRBV7-3,NA,CASSAVGDVQFF,TGTGCCAGCAGCGCAGTGGGGGATGTCCAGTTCTTC
TRBJ2-1,TRBD2,TRBV2,many,CASRTGTSGYANEQFF,TGTGCCAGCAGAACCGGGACTAGCGGGTACGCCAATGAGCAGTTCTTC
TRBJ2-7,NA,TRBV11-2,NA,CASSSGTTRSEQYF,TGTGCCAGCAGCTCAGGGACCACCCGGTCTGAGCAGTACTTC
TRBJ2-1,TRBD2,TRBV20-1,few,CSARGAGRGPYNEQFF,TGCAGTGCTAGGGGAGCGGGAAGGGGTCCCTACAATGAGCAGTTCTTC
TRBJ2-3,NA,TRBV7-2,many,CASTRQGRADTQYF,TGTGCCAGCACGCGACAGGGGAGGGCAGATACGCAGTATTTT
TRBJ2-7,NA,TRBV28,many,CASIEGYEQYF,TGTGCCAGCATTGAGGGATACGAGCAGTACTTC
TRBJ2-3,TRBD2,TRBV5-1,many,CASSLERGPPDTQYF,TGCGCCAGCAGCCTTGAGCGGGGCCCGCCAGATACGCAGTATTTT
TRBJ2-3,NA,TRBV11-2,many,CASSHLADTQYF,TGTGCCAGCAGCCACTTGGCAGATACGCAGTATTTT
TRBJ2-3,NA,TRBV9,many,CASSDTAGGGSRTDTQYF,TGTGCCAGCAGCGACACAGCCGGGGGCGGGAGTCGCACAGATACGCAGTATTTT
TRBJ2-5,TRBD2,TRBV9,many,CASSSGTSGQETQYF,TGTGCCAGCAGCTCCGGGACTAGCGGACAAGAGACCCAGTACTTC
TRBJ2-5,TRBD1,TRBV20-1,many,CSARPDRGRRDEETQYF,TGCAGTGCTAGACCAGACAGGGGGCGTCGGGACGAAGAGACCCAGTACTTC
TRBJ2-5,NA,TRBV5-8,many,CASTLDLVTETQYF,TGTGCCAGCACCTTGGATTTAGTGACGGAGACCCAGTACTTC
TRBJ2-2,NA,TRBV7-9,many,CASSLLYRHRLNTGELFF,TGTGCCAGCAGCTTACTTTACAGGCACAGGTTGAACACCGGGGAGCTGTTTTTT
TRBJ2-3,NA,TRBV20-1,NA,CSVNRPGGWADTQYF,TGCAGTGTTAACAGACCCGGCGGGTGGGCAGATACGCAGTATTTT
TRBJ1-4,TRBD1,TRBV19,many,CASSIDGTGGAGKLFF,TGTGCCAGTAGTATAGATGGTACAGGGGGCGCCGGAAAACTGTTTTTT
TRBJ1-2,NA,TRBV19,many,CATQGLGYTF,TGTGCCACCCAGGGGCTCGGCTACACCTTC
TRBJ2-3,NA,TRBV2,NA,CATQRIKSTDTQYF,TGTGCCACTCAGAGGATAAAGAGCACAGATACGCAGTATTTT
TRBJ2-2,TRBD2,TRBV9,many,CASSVFSGATGELFF,TGTGCCAGCAGCGTATTTAGCGGGGCCACCGGGGAGCTGTTTTTT
TRBJ2-2,NA,TRBV12-3/TRBV12-4,many,CASLPENTGELFF,TGTGCCAGCCTCCCGGAGAACACCGGGGAGCTGTTTTTT